The 24 T cell receptor beta chains below were found in one sample sequenced in a study of blood T cell repertoires in COVID-19. The assay was immunoSEQ multiplex PCR, and TCRdb's table has in-frame clones only and misses some. The sample carries 180,000 or so clones, 78% recorded once. Sequencing input: peripheral blood. All receptors derive from a woman of 80 years or more with active or convalescent COVID-19.

V usage is TRBV10-1 and J usage is TRBJ2-1, with 10 bases identical to TRBD1. The V gene end was trimmed by 2 bases and the J gene end by 7 bases; junction bases not matched to a gene: 14. Germline values: CDR1 WNHNN, CDR2 SYGVQD (reference sequence). CDR3 length equals 18 residues. For the CDR3, the DNA is TGCGCCAGCAGTGAGGGCTATTTCGGGACAGGGGTCCAAAATGAGCAGTTCTTC. Protein product: CASSEGYFGTGVQNEQFF.

The V gene is TRBV6-5, the J gene TRBJ2-7, with 9 bases aligning to TRBD1. From germline, CDR1 is MNHEY and CDR2 SVGAGI. The CDR3 sequence is 14 residues long. Unmatched junction bases numbered 8, after V lost 8 bases and J lost 3 bases. In DNA, the CDR3 is TGTGCCAGCGGTCCACAGGGGGCGCACTACGAGCAGTACTTC. This codes for CASGPQGAHYEQYF.

This clone was seen a few times. The chain has TRBV28 and TRBJ2-3, with 13 positions matching TRBD2. V dropped 8 bases and J dropped 1; count of bases not matched to a gene: 24. Germline V gene lookup returns CDR1 MDHEN and CDR2 SYDVKM. The CDR3 has 22 residues. The chain's CDR3 is CASQSGDTGTSGEPLGTDTQYF. The CDR3 region has the DNA TGTGCCAGCCAAAGTGGGGACACCGGGACTAGCGGGGAGCCACTGGGCACAGATACGCAGTATTTT.

The chain combines TRBV12-3 or TRBV12-4 with TRBJ1-2; D uncertain. V was trimmed by 7 bases and J by 3 bases, leaving 12 bases between them. This CDR3 has 13 residues. In DNA form, the CDR3 reads TGTGCCAGCACCGAAGTATCGGACTATGGCTACACCTTC. Translating it yields CASTEVSDYGYTF.

This clone was seen a handful of times. The chain employs TRBV2 and TRBJ2-1; possible D gene TRBD2, 5 bases. CDR3 size: 13 residues. Germline V gene data show CDR1 as SNHLY and CDR2 as FYNNEI. Deletions cut 8 bases from V and 4 bases from J, with 12 bases between. CDR3 residues: CASGGLVYNEQFF. CDR3 sequence (DNA): TGTGCCAGCGGCGGGTTGGTTTACAATGAGCAGTTCTTC.

V usage is TRBV18 and J usage is TRBJ2-7; D not certain. The CDR3 is made up of 12 amino acids. Trimming pared 4 bases from V and 4 bases from J, leaving 8 bases between. Per the germline V gene, CDR1 is KGHSH and CDR2 is LQKENI. CDR3 nucleotides: TGTGCCAGCTCACGTTTCTTTTACGAGCAGTACTTC. Amino acid sequence: CASSRFFYEQYF.

J is TRBJ2-2 and V is TRBV19, with a possible D match to TRBD2 (6 bases). Trimming removed 8 bases at V and 7 bases at J, with 14 bases between. The CDR3 totals 13 residues. CDR1 is LNHDA and CDR2 is SQIVND in the germline V gene (reference sequence). The DNA for the CDR3 is TGTGCCAGTGTAAATTCGGGGGTCGGGGAGCTGTTTTTT. Translating gives CASVNSGVGELFF.

The chain joins TRBV10-3 to TRBJ1-2, with a tentative D call TRBD1 (5 bases). V lost 1 base and J lost 2, with 11 bases in between. Germline lookup yields CDR1 ENHRY and CDR2 SYGVKD. The CDR3 is 15 residues long. This CDR3 reads CAISEFGADNYGYTF. For the CDR3, the DNA is TGTGCCATCAGTGAGTTTGGGGCGGACAACTATGGCTACACCTTC.

The chain uses TRBV7-2 and TRBJ2-1; TRBD2 might be the D (6 bases). The CDR3 sequence is 14 residues long. The V end lost 6 bases, the J end lost 0 bases, and 9 bases lay between the germline ends. The germline V gene encodes CDR1 SGHTA and CDR2 FQGNSA. CDR3 residues: CASRQDYSYNEQFF. In nucleotides, the CDR3 is TGTGCCAGCAGACAGGACTACTCCTACAATGAGCAGTTCTTC.

V usage is TRBV28 and J usage is TRBJ2-5, with 8 bases fitting TRBD1. The V and J ends lost 5 bases and 4 bases, in that order; junction bases with no gene match: 9. The CDR3 covers 15 residues. CDR1 and CDR2 from the germline V gene are MDHEN and SYDVKM. The CDR3 DNA is TGTGCCAGCAGTGTAATGGACAGGGTAAGAGAGACCCAGTACTTC. As protein: CASSVMDRVRETQYF.

The chain uses TRBV5-1 and TRBJ2-3, with TRBD2 matching 13 bases. The CDR3 loop spans 16 amino acids. The J segment lost 7 bases and the V segment lost 0 bases, leaving 5 bases of the junction unmatched. Germline V gives CDR1 SGHRS, CDR2 YFSETQ. DNA for the CDR3: TGCGCCAGCAGCTTGGAGGGACTAGCGGGGTTGAATACGCAGTATTTT. Amino acid sequence: CASSLEGLAGLNTQYF.

The V gene is TRBV5-6, the J gene TRBJ2-7, with 7 bases identical to TRBD1. Germline V gene lookup returns CDR1 SGHDT and CDR2 YYEEEE. The V and J ends lost 5 bases and 1 base, in that order; junction bases with no gene match: 12. The CDR3 loop spans 16 amino acids. In nucleotides, the CDR3 is TGTGCCAGCAGGGACATGGGACAGACGCTTTCCTACGAGCAGTACTTC. It encodes CASRDMGQTLSYEQYF. Using reference TRBV5-6 and TRBJ2-7 for the parts outside the CDR3, the full variable domain is DAGVTQSPTHLIKTRGQQVTLRCSPKSGHDTVSWYQQALGQGPQFIFQYYEEEERQRGNFPDRFSGHQFPNYSSELNVNALLLGDSALYLCASRDMGQTLSYEQYFGPGTRLTVT.

The table lists this clone with a count of one. The CDR3 protein is CASSPPGTGLNTEAFF. The DNA of the CDR3 is TGTGCCAGCTCACCACCGGGGACAGGGCTGAACACTGAAGCTTTCTTT. V gene TRBV18 combines with J gene TRBJ1-1, with 9 bases that match TRBD1. Trimming took 0 bases from V and 0 from J; bases not matched to a gene: 2. CDR1 is KGHSH, CDR2 LQKENI, per germline. The CDR3 spans 16 residues.

The genes are TRBV5-1 and TRBJ2-5; possible D gene TRBD1, 5 bases. Trimming pared 3 bases from V and 5 bases from J, leaving 17 bases between. The CDR3 loop spans 15 amino acids. The germline V gene encodes CDR1 SGHRS and CDR2 YFSETQ. In DNA, the CDR3 is TGCGCCAGCAGCTCCACCCGAACAGGATGGGAGACCCAGTACTTC. Translating it yields CASSSTRTGWETQYF.

This clone was counted only a few times. V gene TRBV23-1 combines with J gene TRBJ1-1; 9 bases line up with TRBD1. TRBV23-1 falls under the ORF class, with uncertain function. V dropped 0 bases and J dropped 1; count of bases not matched to a gene: 15. The CDR3 loop spans 20 amino acids. This CDR3 reads CASSQSGTGSRVLENTEAFF. The CDR3 DNA sequence: TGCGCCAGCAGTCAATCCGGGACAGGGTCGAGAGTTTTGGAGAACACTGAAGCTTTCTTT.

The chain couples TRBV27 to TRBJ2-3; D unresolved. Germline CDR1 and CDR2: MNHEY and SMNVEV (reference sequence). V was trimmed by 6 bases and J by 1 base, leaving 17 bases between them. This CDR3 has 16 amino acids. CDR3 amino acids: CASSPFSRSGTDTQYF. As DNA, the CDR3 is TGTGCCAGCAGCCCCTTTTCGAGGAGCGGCACAGATACGCAGTATTTT.

The CDR3 bases are TGTGCCACCAGCGTAAGGGGCCGCAGTGGCTACACCTTC. This translates into CATSVRGRSGYTF. The chain couples TRBV24-1 to TRBJ1-2; the D gene is possibly TRBD1 (5 bases). The CDR3 is made up of 13 amino acids. Germline V gene data show CDR1 as KGHDR and CDR2 as SFDVKD. V gave up 7 bases and J gave up 7 bases, with 15 bases separating them.

The chain couples TRBV15 to TRBJ2-5; no clear D. V was pared by 3 bases and J by 5 bases, with 7 bases between. The germline gives CDR1 LNHNV, CDR2 YYDKDF (reference sequence). The length of the CDR3 is 12 residues. CDR3 in amino acids: CATSSGEETQYF. CDR3 bases: TGTGCCACCAGCAGTGGTGAGGAGACCCAGTACTTC.

The chain couples TRBV4-2 to TRBJ1-5; 9 nucleotides agree with TRBD1. The V gene's germline CDR1 is LGHNA and CDR2 YNFKEQ. The V segment lost 3 bases and the J segment 6 bases; nucleotides outside the gene matches: 6. CDR3 size: 15 residues. CDR3 sequence (DNA): TGTGCCAGCAGCCAGAACGGACAGGGGTTTCAGCCCCAGCATTTT. This translates into CASSQNGQGFQPQHF.

The chain joins TRBV4-2 to TRBJ2-1; 11 bases agree with TRBD2. The CDR3 consists of 20 residues. In germline, CDR1 is LGHNA, CDR2 YNFKEQ. V was clipped by 0 bases and J by 0 bases; unmatched bases: 10. The CDR3 protein is CASSQEASGGLKSSYNEQFF. The CDR3 DNA reads as TGTGCCAGCAGCCAAGAGGCTAGCGGGGGGTTGAAGAGCTCCTACAATGAGCAGTTCTTC.

V and J are TRBV7-9 and TRBJ2-7; 7 positions agree with TRBD1. The CDR3 extends over 15 amino acids. V lost 5 bases to trimming and J lost 3 bases; unmatched junction nucleotides: 10. The germline gives CDR1 SEHNR, CDR2 FQNEAQ (reference sequence). In DNA form, the CDR3 reads TGTGCCAGCAGCCCGAGGGGGCCCCGGGACTACGAGCAGTACTTC. Translating it yields CASSPRGPRDYEQYF. The whole variable domain, remainder taken from reference TRBV7-9 and TRBJ2-7, is DTGVSQNPRHKITKRGQNVTFRCDPISEHNRLYWYRQTLGQGPEFLTYFQNEAQLEKSRLLSDRFSAERPKGSFSTLEIQRTEQGDSAMYLCASSPRGPRDYEQYFGPGTRLTVT.

The rearrangement joins TRBV4-1 to TRBJ2-5, with a possible D match to TRBD1 (5 bases). From germline, CDR1 is MGHRA and CDR2 YSYEKL. The V end lost 5 bases, the J end lost 2 bases, and 12 bases lay between the germline ends. The length of the CDR3 is 14 residues. CDR3 DNA sequence: TGCGCCAGCAGCGCCCGAAGGGGTCAAGAGACCCAGTACTTC. Translating gives CASSARRGQETQYF.

V is TRBV7-2 and J is TRBJ2-5, with a possible D match to TRBD1 (5 bases). Between the trimmed V and J ends, which lost 5 bases and 5 bases, there was a span of 15 bases. Germline V gives CDR1 SGHTA, CDR2 FQGNSA. CDR3 length: 14 residues. The CDR3 DNA follows: TGTGCCAGCAGCGGGTCAAAGGGGCGGGAGACCCAGTACTTC. Residues: CASSGSKGRETQYF. Supplemented by reference TRBV7-2 and TRBJ2-5, the full variable domain reads GAGVSQSPSNKVTEKGKDVELRCDPISGHTALYWYRQSLGQGLEFLIYFQGNSAPDKSGLPSDRFSAERTGGSVSTLTIQRTQQEDSAVYLCASSGSKGRETQYFGPGTRLLVL.

This chain links TRBV19 with TRBJ1-2; 7 bases agree with TRBD1. J gave up 4 bases and V 5 bases, and 7 bases lay outside the gene matches. Germline lookup yields CDR1 LNHDA and CDR2 SQIVND (reference sequence). The CDR3 has 14 residues. DNA for the CDR3: TGTGCCAGTAGTCGGGGACAGCAACTCTATGGCTACACCTTC. This encodes CASSRGQQLYGYTF.